This TCR beta chain was recorded in a study of T cell responses to AZD1222 COVID-19 vaccine (dated by TCRdb to the early 2020s). In the study overall: TCR sequencing covered 233 trial participants: some 210 given two doses of AZD1222 and approximately 26 given two doses of MenACWY control vaccine. Trial participants were enrolled into age subgroups of 18-55, 56-69 and 70-plus years, which contained around 140, 26 and 57 TCR-sequenced participants, respectively. Study-wide conclusions, independent of this receptor: After two AZD1222 doses, both the breadth and the depth of spike-specific TCRs were significantly higher than at day 0 and than in MenACWY recipients. Because no day 14 peak-response samples were available, repertoires were characterized only after the peak T cell response. Epitopes outside the regions mutated in the B.1.351 and B.1.1.7 variants were reportedly recognized by nearly half of the unique spike-specific TCRs. The 56-69-year group was small, and its depth increase did not reach significance, likely because of low power. Conclusions about previously exposed vaccinees were limited because only six AZD1222 recipients were SARS-CoV-2 seropositive at baseline. The vaccine-associated CD4 TCRs covered the entire spike protein, and the dominant responses fell in regions 160-218 and 743-854. Most participants were white British and females outnumbered males, and the authors suggested that clonal diversity may have been underestimated.

The CDR3 runs 15 amino acids, cysteine and phenylalanine included. CDR3 DNA is the only sequence kept; it has 45 bases, read in frame from the first base. Looking up the germline V gene yields CDR1 KGHSH and CDR2 LQKENI. Unmatched junction bases come to 9, with V trimmed by 6 bases and J by 5 bases. The CDR3 regions of human TCRbeta chains were analyzed by immunosequencing. Per the original workflow: TCRs in the repertoires were matched against a reference library of SARS-CoV-2-specific TCRs that had been generated with the MIRA antigen-specificity platform. Breadth was defined as the fraction of unique TCRs that were SARS-CoV-2-associated. Depth was defined as the fraction of total T cells that were SARS-CoV-2-associated. Each spike-specific TCR was assigned to its reactive spike region and to a CD4 or CD8 class using the MIRA data. Log10-transformed breadth and depth values were compared by one-way ANOVA with Sidak's multiple comparisons tests. TCRdb took this table from immuneACCESS and kept in-frame rearrangements with V and J called. Such tables lack part of the clones; where checked against another copy, unresolved V genes explain under half of the gap, and the rest is unexplained. V and J calls and clone size are given by that table; D and trimming were obtained from the DNA. Present in this sample are some 140,000 clones, more than 85% of which were seen just once. The ten most abundant clones make up under 2% of the sample.

Concerning this clone itself: What antigen it recognizes has not been identified. Per-base quality was not reported, and no clone a single base away is much larger than it.

The time point label, read with the paper, signifies: about 28 days (+/-7) after the second vaccine dose. AZD1222 recipients whose second dose came at about 4 weeks and those whose second dose came at about 12 weeks were combined into one group, since spike-specific TCR depth and breadth did not differ between the two schedules. Vaccinee samples came from UK trials COV001 and COV002, including a single-blind randomized controlled phase 2/3 trial of AZD1222 (ChAdOx1 nCoV-19) in healthy adults. Trial participant PBMC samples were collected at day 0 and day 28 after the second dose for TCRbeta chain sequencing.

The specimen comprised peripheral blood, sampled 28 days after the second AZD1222 dose. This TCR came from an adult who received the AZD1222 COVID-19 vaccine. The sequence links TRBV18 to TRBJ1-1; 10 nucleotides in the junction match TRBD1. The CDR3 reads as follows: CASSPDRGLETEAFF. The nucleotides are TGTGCCAGCTCCCCCGACAGGGGGCTCGAGACTGAAGCTTTCTTT.